This TCR beta chain was sequenced in a study of OX40 agonist ivuxolimab in advanced cancers. A note on the overall study: Ivuxolimab, which targeted the costimulatory receptor OX40 (CD134), was an agonistic, fully human IgG2 monoclonal antibody. Intravenous ivuxolimab was administered to patients every 2 weeks at six dose levels: 0.01, 0.1, 0.3, 1.5, 3 and 10 mg/kg. Among the 50 to 55 dose-escalation patients, about 19 had hepatocellular carcinoma, roughly 15 melanoma, 9 renal cell carcinoma and 9 head and neck cancer. A male proportion of around 83% and a mean age of approximately 60 years, ranging from about 20 to 85, were recorded for the dose-escalation cohort. Patients were allowed to have had prior anti-PD-1, anti-PD-L1 or anti-CTLA-4 therapy, and approximately 43% of the dose-escalation patients had previously received checkpoint inhibitors. Partial responses occurred in three dose-escalation patients, of whom one had hepatocellular carcinoma and two had cutaneous melanoma. Peripheral TCRbeta sequencing was intended to test whether TCR sequence diversity was altered and clonal T-cell expansion was caused by ivuxolimab. The paper covers the monotherapy dose-escalation part of the phase I ivuxolimab trial, which included N ≈ 57 patients. What the work shows at the level of the full study, not this receptor alone: Partial responders in the 0.1-3.0 mg/kg groups had among the lowest normalized peripheral clonal expansion, especially among CD8+ T cells. Which antigens the clonally expanded peripheral T cells were specific for was not determined. Low levels of normalized T-cell clonal expansion were also seen in some patients who did not respond. At doses from 0.1 to 3.0 mg/kg, clonal expansion was seen in both CD4+ and CD8+ blood T cells between baseline and week 6. After ivuxolimab, CD8+ T cells had more expanded clones than CD4+ T cells on average.

For sequencing of the TCRbeta CDR3 region, genomic DNA was extracted from the sorted cells. TCRbeta CDR3 regions were sequenced using the immunoSEQ Assay. Drawn from immuneACCESS, this table holds only the in-frame rearrangements with V and J called that TCRdb kept. Clones are partly lost; checked studies trace under half to an unresolved V gene and leave the rest unexplained. Here the sample has about 58,000 clones; over 70% occur a single time. Approximately 3.5% of the sample rests with the top ten. The trial excluded patients who had a history of autoimmune disease or were on systemic immunosuppression. Peripheral blood for TCR sequencing was collected from all dose cohorts at baseline, on cycle 4 day 1, and on cycle 7 day 1. Samples were obtained from an open-label, multicenter, first-in-human phase I dose-escalation trial of ivuxolimab. Adults with locally advanced or metastatic melanoma, renal cell carcinoma, hepatocellular carcinoma or head and neck squamous cell carcinoma were enrolled in the trial. Before TCR sequencing, CD4+ and CD8+ T cells were separately sorted from peripheral blood.

The junction shows trimming of 6 bases on V and 8 bases on J, and the gene matches do not reach 8 bases of it. From a lookup of the germline V gene (reference sequence), CDR1 and CDR2 are MNHNY and SVGAGI. The CDR3 spans 13 residues, from the cysteine through the phenylalanine. Just CDR3 DNA is preserved here, 39 bases in frame from base 1. Details on this clone: Its antigen remains undetermined. No much larger clone exists at a distance of one base, and base qualities are not known.

The rearranged chain carries TRBV6-6 and TRBJ1-2, with 8 junctional bases fitting TRBD1. The sample in question was CD4+ or CD8+ T cells sorted from blood, obtained in a trial of the OX40 agonist ivuxolimab. This receptor was taken from an adult with an advanced solid tumor such as melanoma, head and neck, liver or kidney cancer. This receptor carries the CDR3 CASSRGQGMGYTF. In nucleotides, the sequence is TGTGCCAGCAGCCGCGGACAGGGTATGGGCTACACCTTC.